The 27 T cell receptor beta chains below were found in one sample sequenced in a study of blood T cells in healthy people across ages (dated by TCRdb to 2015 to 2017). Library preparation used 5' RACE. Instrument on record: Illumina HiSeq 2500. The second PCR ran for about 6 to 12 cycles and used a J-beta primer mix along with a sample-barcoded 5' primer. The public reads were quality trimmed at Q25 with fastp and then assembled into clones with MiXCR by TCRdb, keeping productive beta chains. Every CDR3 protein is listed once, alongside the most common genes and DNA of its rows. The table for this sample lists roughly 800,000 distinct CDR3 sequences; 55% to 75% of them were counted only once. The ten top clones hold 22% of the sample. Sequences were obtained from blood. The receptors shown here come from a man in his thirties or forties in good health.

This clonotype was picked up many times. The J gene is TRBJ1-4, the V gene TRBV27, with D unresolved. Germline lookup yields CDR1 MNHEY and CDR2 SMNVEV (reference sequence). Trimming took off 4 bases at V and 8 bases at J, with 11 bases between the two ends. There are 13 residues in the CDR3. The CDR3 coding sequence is TGTGCCAGCAGTTACGTGGCGGGGGAAAAACTGTTTTTT. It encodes CASSYVAGEKLFF. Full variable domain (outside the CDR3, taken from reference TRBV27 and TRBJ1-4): EAQVTQNPRYLITVTGKKLTVTCSQNMNHEYMSWYRQDPGLGLRQIYYSMNVEVTDKGDVPEGYKVSRKEKRNFPLILESPSPNQTSLYFCASSYVAGEKLFFGSGTQLSVL.

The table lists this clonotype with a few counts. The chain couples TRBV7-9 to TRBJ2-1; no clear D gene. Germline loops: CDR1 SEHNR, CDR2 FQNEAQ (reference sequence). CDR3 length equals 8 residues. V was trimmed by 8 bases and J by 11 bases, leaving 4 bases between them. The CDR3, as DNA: TGTGCCAGCCCACAGCAGTTCTTC. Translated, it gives CASPQQFF.

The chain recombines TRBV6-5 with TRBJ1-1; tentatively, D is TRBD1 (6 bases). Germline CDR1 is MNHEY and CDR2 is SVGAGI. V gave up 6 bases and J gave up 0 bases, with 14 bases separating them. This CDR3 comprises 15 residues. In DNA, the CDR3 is TGTGCCAGCAGGCAGGGGCCCTTTATGAACACTGAAGCTTTCTTT. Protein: CASRQGPFMNTEAFF.

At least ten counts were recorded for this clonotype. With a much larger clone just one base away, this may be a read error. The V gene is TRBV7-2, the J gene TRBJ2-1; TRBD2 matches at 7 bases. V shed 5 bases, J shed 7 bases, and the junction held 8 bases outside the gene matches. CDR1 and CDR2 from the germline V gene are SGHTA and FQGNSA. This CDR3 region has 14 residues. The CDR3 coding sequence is TGTGCCAGCAGCGTAAACCGACTAGCAAATGAGCAGTTCTTC. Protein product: CASSVNRLANEQFF. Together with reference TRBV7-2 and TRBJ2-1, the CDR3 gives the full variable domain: GAGVSQSPSNKVTEKGKDVELRCDPISGHTALYWYRQSLGQGLEFLIYFQGNSAPDKSGLPSDRFSAERTGGSVSTLTIQRTQQEDSAVYLCASSVNRLANEQFFGPGTRLTVL.

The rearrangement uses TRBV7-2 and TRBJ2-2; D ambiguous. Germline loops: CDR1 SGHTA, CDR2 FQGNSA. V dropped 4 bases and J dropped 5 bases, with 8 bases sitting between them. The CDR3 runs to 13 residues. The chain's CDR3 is CASSSAWTGELFF. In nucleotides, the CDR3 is TGTGCCAGCAGCTCTGCGTGGACCGGGGAGCTGTTTTTT.

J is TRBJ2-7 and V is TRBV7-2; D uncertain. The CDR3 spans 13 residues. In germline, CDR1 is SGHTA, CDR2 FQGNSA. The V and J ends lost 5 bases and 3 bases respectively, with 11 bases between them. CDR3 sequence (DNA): TGTGCCAGCAGCCCTTGGGCCCTCTACGAGCAGTACTTC. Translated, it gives CASSPWALYEQYF.

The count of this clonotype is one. The CDR3 nucleotides are TGCAGTGCTAGAGATCGACGGCGTGGGATAGGTGGCTACACCTTC. Translation: CSARDRRRGIGGYTF. This chain links TRBV20-1 with TRBJ1-2; no clear D. Germline V lookup: CDR1 DFQATT, CDR2 SNEGSKA (reference sequence). The CDR3 sequence is 15 residues long. The V end was cut by 0 bases, the J end by 7 bases, with 18 bases between.

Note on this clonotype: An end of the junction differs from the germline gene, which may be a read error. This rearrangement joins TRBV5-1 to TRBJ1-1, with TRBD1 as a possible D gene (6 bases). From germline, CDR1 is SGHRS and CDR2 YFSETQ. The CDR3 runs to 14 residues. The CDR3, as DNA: TGTGCCAGCAGCTTAGAGGGACAGAACACTGAAGCTTTCTTT. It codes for CASSLEGQNTEAFF.

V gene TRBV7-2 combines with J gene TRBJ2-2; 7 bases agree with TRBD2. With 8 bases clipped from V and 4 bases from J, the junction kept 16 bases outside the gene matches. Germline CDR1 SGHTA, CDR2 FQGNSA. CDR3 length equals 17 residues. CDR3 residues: CASANSGSRSGTGELFF. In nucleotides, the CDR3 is TGTGCCAGCGCGAATAGCGGGTCGAGAAGCGGCACCGGGGAGCTGTTTTTT. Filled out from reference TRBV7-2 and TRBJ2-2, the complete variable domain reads GAGVSQSPSNKVTEKGKDVELRCDPISGHTALYWYRQSLGQGLEFLIYFQGNSAPDKSGLPSDRFSAERTGGSVSTLTIQRTQQEDSAVYLCASANSGSRSGTGELFFGEGSRLTVL.

This CDR3 reads CASSAAGTDRLAKNIQYF. DNA of the CDR3: TGTGCCAGCAGCGCTGCCGGGACAGACAGACTAGCCAAAAACATTCAGTACTTC. The chain couples TRBV5-5 to TRBJ2-4, with TRBD1 matching 7 bases. This CDR3 has 18 amino acids. J lost 0 bases, V lost 4 bases, and 13 bases had no gene match. Germline V lookup: CDR1 SGHKS, CDR2 YYEKEE (reference sequence).

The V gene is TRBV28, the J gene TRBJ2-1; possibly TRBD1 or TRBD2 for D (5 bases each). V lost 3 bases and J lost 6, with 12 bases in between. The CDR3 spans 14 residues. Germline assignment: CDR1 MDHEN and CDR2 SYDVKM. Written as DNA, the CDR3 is TGTGCCAGCAGTTTCCCGGGGCTCCGCAATGAGCAGTTCTTC. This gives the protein CASSFPGLRNEQFF. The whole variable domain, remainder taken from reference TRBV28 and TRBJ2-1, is DVKVTQSSRYLVKRTGEKVFLECVQDMDHENMFWYRQDPGLGLRLIYFSYDVKMKEKGDIPEGYSVSREKKERFSLILESASTNQTSMYLCASSFPGLRNEQFFGPGTRLTVL.

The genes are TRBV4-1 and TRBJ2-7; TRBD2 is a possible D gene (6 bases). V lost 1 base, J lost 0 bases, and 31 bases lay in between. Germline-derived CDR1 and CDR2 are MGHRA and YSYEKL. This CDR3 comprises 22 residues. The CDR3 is CASSQAGFGNARGKQSSYEQYF. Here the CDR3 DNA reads TGCGCCAGCAGCCAAGCGGGGTTCGGAAACGCTCGGGGGAAACAAAGCTCCTACGAGCAGTACTTC.

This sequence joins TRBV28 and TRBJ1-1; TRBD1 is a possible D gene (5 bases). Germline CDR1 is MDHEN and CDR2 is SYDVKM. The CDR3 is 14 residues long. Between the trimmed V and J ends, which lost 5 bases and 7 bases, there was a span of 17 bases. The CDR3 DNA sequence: TGTGCCAGCAGTGTACAACCCGAGGACATTGAAGCTTTCTTT. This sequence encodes CASSVQPEDIEAFF.

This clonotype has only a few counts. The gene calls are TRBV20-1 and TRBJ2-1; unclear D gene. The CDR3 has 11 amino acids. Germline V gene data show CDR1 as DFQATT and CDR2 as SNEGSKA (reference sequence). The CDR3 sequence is CSSTAYNEQFF. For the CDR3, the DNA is TGCAGCTCCACCGCCTACAATGAGCAGTTCTTC.

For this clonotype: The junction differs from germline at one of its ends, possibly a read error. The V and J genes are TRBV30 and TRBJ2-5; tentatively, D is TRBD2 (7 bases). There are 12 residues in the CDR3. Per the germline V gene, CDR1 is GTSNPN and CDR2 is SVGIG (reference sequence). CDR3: CAGRGGGETQYF. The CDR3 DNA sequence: TGTGCCGGGAGGGGAGGGGGTGAGACCCAGTACTTC. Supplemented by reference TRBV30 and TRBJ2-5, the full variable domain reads SQTIHQWPATLVQPVGSPLSLECTVEGTSNPNLYWYRQAAGRGLQLLFYSVGIGQISSEVPQNLSASRPQDRQFILSSKKLLLSDSGFYLCAGRGGGETQYFGPGTRLLVL.

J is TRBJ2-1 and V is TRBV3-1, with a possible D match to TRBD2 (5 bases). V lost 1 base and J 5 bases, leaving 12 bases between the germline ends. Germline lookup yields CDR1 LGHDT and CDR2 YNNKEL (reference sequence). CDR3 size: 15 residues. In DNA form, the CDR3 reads TGTGCCAGCAGCCAAGGGGCGGGCTTGAACAATGAGCAGTTCTTC. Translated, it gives CASSQGAGLNNEQFF.

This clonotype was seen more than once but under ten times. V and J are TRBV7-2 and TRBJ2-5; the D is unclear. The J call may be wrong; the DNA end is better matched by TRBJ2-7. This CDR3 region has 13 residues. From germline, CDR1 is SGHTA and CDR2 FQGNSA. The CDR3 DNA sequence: TGTGCCAGCAGCTTAGGGTTCCCCAACGAGCAGTACTTC. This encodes CASSLGFPNEQYF.

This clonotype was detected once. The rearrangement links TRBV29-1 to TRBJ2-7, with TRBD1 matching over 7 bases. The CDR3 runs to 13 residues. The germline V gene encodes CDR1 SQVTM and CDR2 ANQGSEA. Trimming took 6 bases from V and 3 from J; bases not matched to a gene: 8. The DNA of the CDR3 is TGCAGCGTGATATCGGGACAGCTCTACGAGCAGTACTTC. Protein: CSVISGQLYEQYF.

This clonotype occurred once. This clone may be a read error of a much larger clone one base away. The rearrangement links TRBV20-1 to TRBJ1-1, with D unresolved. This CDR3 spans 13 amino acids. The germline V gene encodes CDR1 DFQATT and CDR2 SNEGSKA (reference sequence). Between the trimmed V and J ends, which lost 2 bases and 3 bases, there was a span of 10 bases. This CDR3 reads CSARSDLDTEAFF. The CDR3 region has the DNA TGCAGTGCTAGAAGTGACCTGGACACTGAAGCTTTCTTT.

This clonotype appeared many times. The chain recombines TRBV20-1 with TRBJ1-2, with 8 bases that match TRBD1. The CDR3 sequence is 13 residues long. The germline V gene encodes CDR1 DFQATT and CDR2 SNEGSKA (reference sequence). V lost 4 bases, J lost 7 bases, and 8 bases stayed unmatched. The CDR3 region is CSATQGAEGGYTF. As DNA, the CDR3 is TGCAGTGCTACGCAGGGGGCGGAAGGTGGCTACACCTTC.

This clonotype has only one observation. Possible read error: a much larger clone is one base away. As DNA, the CDR3 is TGTGCCAGCAGCCCCAGCATCGCCACCGATACCGAAGAGACCCAGTACTTC. Its protein is CASSPSIATDTEETQYF. J is TRBJ2-5 and V is TRBV7-2, with D unresolved. Germline V gene sequence: CDR1 SGHTA, CDR2 FQGNSA. V lost 5 bases, J lost 3 bases, and 22 bases lay in between. This CDR3 contains 17 residues.

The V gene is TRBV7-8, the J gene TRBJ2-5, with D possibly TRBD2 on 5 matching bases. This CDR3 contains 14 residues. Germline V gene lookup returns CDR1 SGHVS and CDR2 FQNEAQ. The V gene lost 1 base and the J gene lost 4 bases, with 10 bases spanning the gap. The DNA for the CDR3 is TGTGCCAGCAGCTTAGAGGACTGCGGAGAGACCCAGTACTTC. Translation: CASSLEDCGETQYF.

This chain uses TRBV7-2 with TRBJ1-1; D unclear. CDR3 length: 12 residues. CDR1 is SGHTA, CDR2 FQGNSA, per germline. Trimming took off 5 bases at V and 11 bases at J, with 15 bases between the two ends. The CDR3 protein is CASSGDPLGAFF. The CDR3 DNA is TGTGCCAGCAGCGGTGACCCTTTAGGGGCTTTCTTT.

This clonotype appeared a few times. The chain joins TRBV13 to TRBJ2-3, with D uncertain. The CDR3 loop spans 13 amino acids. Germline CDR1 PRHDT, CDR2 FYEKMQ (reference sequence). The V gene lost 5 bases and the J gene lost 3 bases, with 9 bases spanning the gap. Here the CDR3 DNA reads TGTGCCAGCAGCCTCCCCCTTACAGATACGCAGTATTTT. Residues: CASSLPLTDTQYF.

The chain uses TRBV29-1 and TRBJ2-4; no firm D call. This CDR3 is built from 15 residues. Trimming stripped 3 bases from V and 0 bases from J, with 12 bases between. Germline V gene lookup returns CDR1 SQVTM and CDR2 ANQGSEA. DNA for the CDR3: TGCAGCGTTGAGGTCAGAGCTTTAGCCAAAAACATTCAGTACTTC. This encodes CSVEVRALAKNIQYF.

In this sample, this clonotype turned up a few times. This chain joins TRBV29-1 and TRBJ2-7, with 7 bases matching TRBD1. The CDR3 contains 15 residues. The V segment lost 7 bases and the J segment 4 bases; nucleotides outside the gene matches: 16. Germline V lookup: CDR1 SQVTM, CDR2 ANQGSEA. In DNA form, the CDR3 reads TGCAGCGCCGATGGGATAAAGGGGGCCGAATACGAGCAGTACTTC. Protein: CSADGIKGAEYEQYF.

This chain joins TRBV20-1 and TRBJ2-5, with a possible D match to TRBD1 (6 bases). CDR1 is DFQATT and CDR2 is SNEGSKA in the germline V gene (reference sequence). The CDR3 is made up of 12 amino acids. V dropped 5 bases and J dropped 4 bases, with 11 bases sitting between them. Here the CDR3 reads CSALRQVETQYF. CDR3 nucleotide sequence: TGCAGTGCTCTACGACAGGTAGAGACCCAGTACTTC.